This T cell receptor beta chain emerged from a study of radiotherapy plus CTLA-4 blockade in lung cancer. Study-wide context: Of the patients, about 18% showed objective responses and roughly 31% attained disease control. Study results and limitations: After radiotherapy and ipilimumab, tumor-derived clones expanded in peripheral blood.

Only in-frame clones appear in the TCRdb table, and some are missing; sequencing was by immunoSEQ multiplex PCR. The profile shows 75,000 to 100,000 clones, 82% of them singletons. Worth noting for this clone: Its antigen remains unidentified.

Trimming cost V 2 bases and J 8 bases; bases outside gene matches: 4. Germline CDR1 KGHSH, CDR2 LQKENI. The CDR3 contains 14 residues. The sample was peripheral blood, taken from a patient treated with radiotherapy plus ipilimumab. This rearrangement joins TRBV18 to TRBJ2-1, with 9 bases identical to TRBD1. The origin of this receptor is a human donor with non-small cell lung cancer who had a partial response to radiotherapy plus ipilimumab. The CDR3 coding sequence is TGTGCCAGCTCACCAAGAACAGGGGGCGATGAGCAGTTCTTC. This codes for CASSPRTGGDEQFF.